This TCR beta chain was documented in a study of cytomegalovirus exposure and HLA in healthy donors. The PCR made use of 60 Vbeta and 13 Jbeta primers. The protocol was immunoSEQ multiplex PCR, while the TCRdb copy is restricted to in-frame clones and leaves out a portion. Among more than 150,000 clones listed, approximately 85% were seen once. Germline V gene lookup returns CDR1 SGHTA and CDR2 FQGNSA. CDR3 length: 11 residues. V shed 4 bases and J shed 5 bases, with 5 bases lying between them. About this clone itself: Its antigen is not identified.

Study outcomes and limitations: The CMV antigen specificity of a few CMV-associated chains was confirmed through in vitro analysis. Researchers reported in a later analysis that common viral pathogens appeared linked to several top clusters.

The genes are TRBV7-2 and TRBJ2-5; D call uncertain. The sequencing sample was made of PBMCs. The TCR comes from a woman aged 18-29 years in good health and CMV-seronegative. CDR3 sequence: CASSYSETQYF. In DNA, the CDR3 is TGTGCCAGCAGCTACAGCGAGACCCAGTACTTC.